The 3 T cell receptor beta chains below come from one sample, sequenced in a study of blood T cell repertoires in COVID-19. The table came from immunoSEQ multiplex PCR; TCRdb's copy has only in-frame clones and leaves some out. Of 200,000 to 250,000 clones in the sample, 80% to 90% are singletons; the top ten hold over 2%. Sequenced: peripheral blood. The receptors come from a man aged 25-45 years who had recovered from COVID-19.

The chain carries TRBV20-1 and TRBJ2-5, with TRBD1 identical over 9 bases. The V gene end was trimmed by 3 bases and the J gene end by 4 bases; junction bases not matched to a gene: 6. This CDR3 contains 14 residues. CDR1 is DFQATT, CDR2 SNEGSKA, per germline (reference sequence). For the CDR3, the DNA is TGCAGTGCTAGTGGAGACAGGGGGGGAGAGACCCAGTACTTC. Its protein product is CSASGDRGGETQYF.

This clone has only a few counts. This rearrangement joins TRBV13 to TRBJ2-3, with TRBD1 identical over 7 bases. V lost 2 bases, J lost 2 bases, and 4 bases stayed unmatched. Germline CDR1 reads PRHDT; CDR2 reads FYEKMQ (reference sequence). The CDR3 spans 15 residues. Here the CDR3 DNA reads TGTGCCAGCAGCTTATGGGACAGTCTCACAGATACGCAGTATTTT. This sequence encodes CASSLWDSLTDTQYF.

The chain links TRBV19 to TRBJ2-3, with TRBD1 matching 7 bases. Germline V gives CDR1 LNHDA, CDR2 SQIVND (reference sequence). V gave up 7 bases and J gave up 3 bases; unmatched junction bases: 4. This CDR3 contains 13 residues. The CDR3 nucleotides read TGTGCCAGTACCCCGGACAGGACAGATACGCAGTATTTT. Amino acids: CASTPDRTDTQYF. Drawing the rest from reference TRBV19 and TRBJ2-3, the complete variable domain is DGGITQSPKYLFRKEGQNVTLSCEQNLNHDAMYWYRQDPGQGLRLIYYSQIVNDFQKGDIAEGYSVSREKKESFPLTVTSAQKNPTAFYLCASTPDRTDTQYFGPGTRLTVL.